These 8 T cell receptor beta chains were all obtained from the same sample, sequenced in a study of B cell selection in AIRE deficiency (dated by TCRdb to between 2018 and 2021). CD4+CD127+ cells were sorted as the conventional CD4 T cell population. Libraries were constructed by the immunoSEQ multiplex PCR assay. TCRdb obtained this table from immuneACCESS and retained in-frame rearrangements with V and J assigned. These tables miss some clones; where compared with another copy, unresolved V genes account for less than half of the shortfall, and the remainder is unexplained. This sample lists roughly 24,000 clones; roughly 96% were detected once. Less than 0.2% of the sample is held by the ten biggest clonotypes. Input material: CD4+CD127+ conventional T cells sorted from PBMCs. The receptors here all came from a human donor in good health.

V is TRBV5-6 and J is TRBJ1-5; D not certain. Germline V gives CDR1 SGHDT, CDR2 YYEEEE. Trimming took off 1 base at V and 1 base at J, with 9 bases between the two ends. This CDR3 has 15 amino acids. The CDR3 loop reads CASSLLAVSNQPQHF. The DNA for the CDR3 is TGTGCCAGCAGCTTGCTGGCCGTAAGCAATCAGCCCCAGCATTTT.

The chain is built from TRBV9 and TRBJ1-6, with TRBD1 matching over 9 bases. The CDR3 extends over 16 amino acids. V lost 0 bases and J lost 4; bases outside the gene matches: 2. In germline, CDR1 is SGDLS, CDR2 YYNGEE. The CDR3 spells CASSVGDRAYNSPLHF. The DNA for the CDR3 is TGTGCCAGCAGCGTAGGGGACAGGGCTTATAATTCACCCCTCCACTTT.

The gene calls are TRBV7-8 and TRBJ2-1, with unresolved D. The CDR3 loop spans 12 amino acids. Germline V lookup: CDR1 SGHVS, CDR2 FQNEAQ. The germline V and J ends were trimmed by 2 bases and 10 bases, with 9 bases remaining between them. CDR3 protein: CASSLSPREQFF. As DNA, the CDR3 is TGTGCCAGCAGCTTATCCCCTCGGGAGCAGTTCTTC.

The chain recombines TRBV2 with TRBJ2-3; TRBD2 matches 9 bases. Looked up from germline, CDR1 is SNHLY and CDR2 is FYNNEI. The CDR3 runs to 17 residues. V gave up 1 base and J gave up 0 bases; unmatched junction bases: 5. The CDR3 DNA sequence: TGTGCCAGCAGTGAAGGGCGGGGGGGTGCTAGCACAGATACGCAGTATTTT. It yields the protein CASSEGRGGASTDTQYF. The complete variable domain, with remaining parts taken from reference TRBV2 and TRBJ2-3, reads EPEVTQTPSHQVTQMGQEVILRCVPISNHLYFYWYRQILGQKVEFLVSFYNNEISEKSEIFDDQFSVERPDGSNFTLKIRSTKLEDSAMYFCASSEGRGGASTDTQYFGPGTRLTVL.

The V and J genes are TRBV2 and TRBJ1-5; D remains unclear. Between the trimmed V and J ends, which lost 2 bases and 3 bases, there was a span of 14 bases. The germline gives CDR1 SNHLY, CDR2 FYNNEI. This CDR3 spans 16 amino acids. CDR3 sequence reads: CASSEKVTALNQPQHF. The DNA of the CDR3 is TGTGCCAGCAGTGAAAAGGTTACAGCCCTCAATCAGCCCCAGCATTTT.

The chain couples TRBV21-1 to TRBJ1-5; TRBD1, the table's D call, was not compared with the DNA. TRBV21-1 is labeled a pseudogene. The CDR3 has 15 residues. In DNA form, the CDR3 reads TGTGCCAGCAGCAAAGTTAAGGGGAAGTATCAGCCCCAGCATTTT. Its translation: CASSKVKGKYQPQHF.

This chain connects TRBV6-1 to TRBJ1-5, with no clear D. The CDR3 totals 14 residues. The germline CDR1 and CDR2 sequences are MNHNS and SASEGT. V lost 0 bases to trimming and J lost 2 bases, with 5 bases between them. The CDR3 reads CASSEAARNQPQHF. The DNA of the CDR3 is TGTGCCAGCAGTGAAGCTGCGCGCAATCAGCCCCAGCATTTT.

The chain couples TRBV7-9 to TRBJ1-2; maybe TRBD1 (6 bases). V was cut by 5 bases and J by 9 bases, with 13 bases left in between. The CDR3 has 12 amino acids. CDR1 is SEHNR, CDR2 FQNEAQ, per germline (reference sequence). This CDR3 is CASSPGARRYTF. In DNA, the CDR3 is TGTGCCAGCAGCCCGGGGGCCCGCCGCTACACCTTC. The full variable domain, rest sourced from reference TRBV7-9 and TRBJ1-2, is DTGVSQNPRHKITKRGQNVTFRCDPISEHNRLYWYRQTLGQGPEFLTYFQNEAQLEKSRLLSDRFSAERPKGSFSTLEIQRTEQGDSAMYLCASSPGARRYTFGSGTRLTVV.